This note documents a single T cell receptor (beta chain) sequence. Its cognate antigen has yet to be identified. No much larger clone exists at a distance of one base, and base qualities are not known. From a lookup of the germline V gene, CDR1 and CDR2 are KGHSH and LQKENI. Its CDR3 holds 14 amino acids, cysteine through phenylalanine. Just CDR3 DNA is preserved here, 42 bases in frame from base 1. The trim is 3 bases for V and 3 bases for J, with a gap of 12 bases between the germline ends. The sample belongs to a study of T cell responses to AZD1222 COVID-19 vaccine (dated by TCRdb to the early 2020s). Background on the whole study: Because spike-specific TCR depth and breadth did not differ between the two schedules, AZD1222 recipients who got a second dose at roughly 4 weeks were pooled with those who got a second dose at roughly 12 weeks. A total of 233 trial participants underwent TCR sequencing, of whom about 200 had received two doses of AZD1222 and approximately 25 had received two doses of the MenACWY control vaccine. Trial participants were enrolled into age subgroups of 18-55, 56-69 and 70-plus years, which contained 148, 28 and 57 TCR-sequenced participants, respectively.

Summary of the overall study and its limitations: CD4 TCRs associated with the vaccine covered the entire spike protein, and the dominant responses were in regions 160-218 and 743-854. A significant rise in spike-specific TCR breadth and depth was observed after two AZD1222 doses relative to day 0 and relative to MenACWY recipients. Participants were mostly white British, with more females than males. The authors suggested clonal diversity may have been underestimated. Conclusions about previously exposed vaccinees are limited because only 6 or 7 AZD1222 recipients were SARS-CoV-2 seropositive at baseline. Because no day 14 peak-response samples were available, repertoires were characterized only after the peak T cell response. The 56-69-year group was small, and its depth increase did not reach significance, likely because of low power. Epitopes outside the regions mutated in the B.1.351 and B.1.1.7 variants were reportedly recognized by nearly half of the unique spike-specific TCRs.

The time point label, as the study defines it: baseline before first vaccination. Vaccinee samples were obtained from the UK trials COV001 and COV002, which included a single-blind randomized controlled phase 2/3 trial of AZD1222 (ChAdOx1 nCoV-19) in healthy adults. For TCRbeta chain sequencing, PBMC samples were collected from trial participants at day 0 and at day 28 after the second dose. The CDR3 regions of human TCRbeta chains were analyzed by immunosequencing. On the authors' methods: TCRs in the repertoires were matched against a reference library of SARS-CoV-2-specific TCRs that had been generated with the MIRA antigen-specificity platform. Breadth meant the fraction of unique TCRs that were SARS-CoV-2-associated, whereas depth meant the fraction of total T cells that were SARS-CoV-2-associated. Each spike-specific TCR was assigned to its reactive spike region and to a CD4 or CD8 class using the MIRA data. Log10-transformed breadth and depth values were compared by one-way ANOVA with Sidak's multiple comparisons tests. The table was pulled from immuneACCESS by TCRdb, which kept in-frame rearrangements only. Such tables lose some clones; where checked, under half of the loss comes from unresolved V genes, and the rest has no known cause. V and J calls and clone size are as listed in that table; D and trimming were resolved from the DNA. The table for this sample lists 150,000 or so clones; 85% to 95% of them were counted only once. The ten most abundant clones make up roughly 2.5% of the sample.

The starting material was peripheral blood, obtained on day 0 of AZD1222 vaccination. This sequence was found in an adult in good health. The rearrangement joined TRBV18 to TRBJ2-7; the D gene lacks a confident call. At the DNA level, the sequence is TGTGCCAGCTCACCTCTCGGTGAAGACTACGAGCAGTACTTC. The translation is CASSPLGEDYEQYF. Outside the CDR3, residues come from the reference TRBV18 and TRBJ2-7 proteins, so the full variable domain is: NAGVMQNPRHLVRRRGQEARLRCSPMKGHSHVYWYRQLPEEGLKFMVYLQKENIIDESGMPKERFSAEFPKEGPSILRIQQVVRGDSAAYFCASSPLGEDYEQYFGPGTRLTVT.